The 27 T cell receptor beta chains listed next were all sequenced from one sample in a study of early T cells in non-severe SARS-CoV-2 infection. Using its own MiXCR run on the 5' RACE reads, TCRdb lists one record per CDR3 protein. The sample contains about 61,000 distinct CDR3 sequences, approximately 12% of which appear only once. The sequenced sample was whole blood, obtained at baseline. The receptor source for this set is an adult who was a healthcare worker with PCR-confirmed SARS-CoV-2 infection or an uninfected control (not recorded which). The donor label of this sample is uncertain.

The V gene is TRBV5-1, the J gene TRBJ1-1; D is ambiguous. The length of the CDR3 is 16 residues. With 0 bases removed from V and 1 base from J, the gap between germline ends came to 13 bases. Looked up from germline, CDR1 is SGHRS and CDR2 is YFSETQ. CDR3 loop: CASSLVASRANTEAFF. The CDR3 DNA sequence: TGCGCCAGCAGCTTGGTGGCTTCCCGGGCGAACACTGAAGCTTTCTTT.

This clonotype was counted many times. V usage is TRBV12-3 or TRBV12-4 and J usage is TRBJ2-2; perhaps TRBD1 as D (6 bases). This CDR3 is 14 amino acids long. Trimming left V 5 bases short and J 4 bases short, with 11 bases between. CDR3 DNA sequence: TGTGCCAGCAGTGATACAGGGAGCACCGGGGAGCTGTTTTTT. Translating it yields CASSDTGSTGELFF.

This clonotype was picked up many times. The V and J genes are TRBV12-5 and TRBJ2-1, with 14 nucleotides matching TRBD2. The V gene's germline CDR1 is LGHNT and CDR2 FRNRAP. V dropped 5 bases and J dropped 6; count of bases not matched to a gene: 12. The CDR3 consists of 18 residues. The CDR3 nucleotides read TGTGCTAGTGGTCTATACTTCCCGACTAGCGGGGGGGCCAATGAGCAGTTCTTC. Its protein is CASGLYFPTSGGANEQFF.

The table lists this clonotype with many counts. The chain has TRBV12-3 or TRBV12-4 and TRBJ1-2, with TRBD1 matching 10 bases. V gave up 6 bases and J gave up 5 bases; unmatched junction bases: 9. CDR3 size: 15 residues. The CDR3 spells CASSSGTGDGYGYTF. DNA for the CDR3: TGTGCCAGCAGCTCCGGGACAGGGGACGGATATGGCTACACCTTC.

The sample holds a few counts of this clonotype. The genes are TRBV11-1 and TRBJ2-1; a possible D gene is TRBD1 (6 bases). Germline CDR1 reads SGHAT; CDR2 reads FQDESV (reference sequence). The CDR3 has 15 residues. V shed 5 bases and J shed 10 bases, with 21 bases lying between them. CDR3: CASSNSQGTGIEQFF. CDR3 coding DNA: TGTGCCAGCAGCAACTCACAGGGTACCGGAATAGAGCAGTTCTTC.

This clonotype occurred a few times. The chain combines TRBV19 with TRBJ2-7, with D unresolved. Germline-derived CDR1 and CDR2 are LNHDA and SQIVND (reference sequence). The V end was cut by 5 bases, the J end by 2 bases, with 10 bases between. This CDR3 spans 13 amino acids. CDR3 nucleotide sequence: TGTGCCAGTAGTCCACAAGACACCTACGAGCAGTACGTC. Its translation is CASSPQDTYEQYV.

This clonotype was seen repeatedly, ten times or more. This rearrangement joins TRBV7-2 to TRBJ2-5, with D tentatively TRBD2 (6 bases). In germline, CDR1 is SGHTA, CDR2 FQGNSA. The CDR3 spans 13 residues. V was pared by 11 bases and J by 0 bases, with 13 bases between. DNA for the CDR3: TGTGCCGTGGGAGGAAACTACCAAGAGACCCAGTACTTC. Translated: CAVGGNYQETQYF.

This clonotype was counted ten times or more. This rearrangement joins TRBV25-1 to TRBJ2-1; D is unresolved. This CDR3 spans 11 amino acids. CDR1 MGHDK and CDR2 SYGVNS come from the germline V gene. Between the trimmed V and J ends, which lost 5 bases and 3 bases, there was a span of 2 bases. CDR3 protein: CASSSYNEQFF. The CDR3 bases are TGTGCCAGCAGTAGCTACAATGAGCAGTTCTTC.

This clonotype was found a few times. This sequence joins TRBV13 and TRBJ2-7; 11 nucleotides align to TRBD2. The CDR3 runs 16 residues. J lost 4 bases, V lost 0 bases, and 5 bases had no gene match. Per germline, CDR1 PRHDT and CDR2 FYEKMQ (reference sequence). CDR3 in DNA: TGTGCCAGCAGCTTAGGCCGAACTAGCGGGGGATACGAGCAGTACGTC. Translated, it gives CASSLGRTSGGYEQYV.

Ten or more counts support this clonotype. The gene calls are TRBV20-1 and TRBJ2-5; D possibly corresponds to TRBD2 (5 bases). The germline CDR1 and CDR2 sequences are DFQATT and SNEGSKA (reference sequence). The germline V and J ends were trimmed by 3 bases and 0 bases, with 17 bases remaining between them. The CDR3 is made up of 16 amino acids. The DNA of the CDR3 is TGCAGTGCTAGCCGCACCCCGGGATCTAACCAAGAGACCCAGTACTTC. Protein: CSASRTPGSNQETQYF.

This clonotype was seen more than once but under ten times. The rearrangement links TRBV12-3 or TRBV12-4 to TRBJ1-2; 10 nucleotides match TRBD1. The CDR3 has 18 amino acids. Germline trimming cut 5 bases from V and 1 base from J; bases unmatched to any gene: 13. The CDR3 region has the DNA TGTGCCAGCAGTCTTCTCGGGAGGGGACAGGGGAGTAACTATGGCTACACCTTC. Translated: CASSLLGRGQGSNYGYTF.

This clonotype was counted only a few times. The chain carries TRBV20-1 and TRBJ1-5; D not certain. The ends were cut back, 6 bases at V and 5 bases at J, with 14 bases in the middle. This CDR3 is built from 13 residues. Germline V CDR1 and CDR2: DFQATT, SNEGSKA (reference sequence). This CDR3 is CSAESDTDQPQHF. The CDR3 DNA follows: TGCAGTGCGGAATCCGACACAGATCAGCCCCAGCATTTT.

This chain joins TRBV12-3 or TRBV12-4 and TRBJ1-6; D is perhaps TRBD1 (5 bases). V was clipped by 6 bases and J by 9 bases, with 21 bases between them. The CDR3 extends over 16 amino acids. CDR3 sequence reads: CASSRAGGDLGSPLHF. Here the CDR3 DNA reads TGTGCCAGCAGCCGTGCCGGAGGGGATTTGGGTTCACCCCTCCACTTT.

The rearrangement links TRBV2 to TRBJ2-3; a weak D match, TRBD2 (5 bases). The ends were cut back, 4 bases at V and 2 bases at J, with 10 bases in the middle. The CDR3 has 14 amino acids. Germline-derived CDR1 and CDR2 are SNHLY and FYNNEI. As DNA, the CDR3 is TGTGCCAGCAGTGGACCCCGGGACACAGATACGCAGTATTTT. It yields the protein CASSGPRDTDTQYF.

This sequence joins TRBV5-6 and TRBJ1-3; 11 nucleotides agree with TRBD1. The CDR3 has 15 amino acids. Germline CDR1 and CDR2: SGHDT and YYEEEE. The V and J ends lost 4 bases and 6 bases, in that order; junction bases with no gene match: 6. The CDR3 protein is CASSPLGQGVNTIYF. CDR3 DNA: TGTGCCAGCAGCCCGCTGGGACAGGGGGTAAACACCATATATTTT. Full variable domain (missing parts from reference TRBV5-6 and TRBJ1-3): DAGVTQSPTHLIKTRGQQVTLRCSPKSGHDTVSWYQQALGQGPQFIFQYYEEEERQRGNFPDRFSGHQFPNYSSELNVNALLLGDSALYLCASSPLGQGVNTIYFGEGSWLTVV.

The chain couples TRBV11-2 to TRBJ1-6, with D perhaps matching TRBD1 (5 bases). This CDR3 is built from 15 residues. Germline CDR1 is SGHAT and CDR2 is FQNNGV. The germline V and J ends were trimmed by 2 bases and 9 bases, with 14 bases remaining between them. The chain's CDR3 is CASSLRSRGASPLHF. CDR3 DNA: TGTGCCAGCAGCTTACGATCACGGGGCGCTTCACCCCTCCACTTT.

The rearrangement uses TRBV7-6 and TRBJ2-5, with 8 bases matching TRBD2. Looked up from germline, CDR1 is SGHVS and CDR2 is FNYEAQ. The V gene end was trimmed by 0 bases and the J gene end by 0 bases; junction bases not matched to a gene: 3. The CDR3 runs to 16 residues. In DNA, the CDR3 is TGTGCCAGCAGCTTAGCTAGCGGGGCGTACCAAGAGACCCAGTACTTC. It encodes CASSLASGAYQETQYF.

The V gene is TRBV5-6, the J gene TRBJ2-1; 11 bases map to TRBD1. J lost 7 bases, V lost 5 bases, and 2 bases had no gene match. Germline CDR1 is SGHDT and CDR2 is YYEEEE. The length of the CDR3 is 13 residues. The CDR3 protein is CASRGQGGNEQFF. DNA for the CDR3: TGTGCCAGCAGGGGACAGGGGGGAAATGAGCAGTTCTTC. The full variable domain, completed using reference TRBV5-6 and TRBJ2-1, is DAGVTQSPTHLIKTRGQQVTLRCSPKSGHDTVSWYQQALGQGPQFIFQYYEEEERQRGNFPDRFSGHQFPNYSSELNVNALLLGDSALYLCASRGQGGNEQFFGPGTRLTVL.

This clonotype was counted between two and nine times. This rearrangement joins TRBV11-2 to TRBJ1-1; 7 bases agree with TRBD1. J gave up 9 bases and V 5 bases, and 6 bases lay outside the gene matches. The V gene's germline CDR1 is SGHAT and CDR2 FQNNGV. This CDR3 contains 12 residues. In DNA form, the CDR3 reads TGTGCCAGCAGCCAGGGACAGCCGAAAGCTTTCTTT. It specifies CASSQGQPKAFF.

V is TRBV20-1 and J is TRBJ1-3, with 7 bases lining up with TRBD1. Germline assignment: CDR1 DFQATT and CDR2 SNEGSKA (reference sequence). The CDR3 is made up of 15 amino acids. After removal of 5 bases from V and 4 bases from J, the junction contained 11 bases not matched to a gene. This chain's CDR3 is CSAPPPGGAGNTIYF. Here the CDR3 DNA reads TGCAGTGCTCCTCCTCCAGGGGGGGCCGGAAACACCATATATTTT.

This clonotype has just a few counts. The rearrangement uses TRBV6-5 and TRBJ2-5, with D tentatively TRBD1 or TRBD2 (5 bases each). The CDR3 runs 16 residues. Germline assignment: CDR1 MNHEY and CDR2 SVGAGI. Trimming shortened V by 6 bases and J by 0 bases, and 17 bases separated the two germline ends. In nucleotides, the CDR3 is TGTGCCAGCAGCCTGGGGGTTGGGCGGCACCAAGAGACCCAGTACTTC. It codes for CASSLGVGRHQETQYF.

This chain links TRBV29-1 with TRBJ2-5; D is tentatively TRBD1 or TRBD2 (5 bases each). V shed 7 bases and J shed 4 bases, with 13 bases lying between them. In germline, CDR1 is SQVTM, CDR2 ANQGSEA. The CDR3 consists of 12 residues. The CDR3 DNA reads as TGCAGCGCTTGGGACCTCCGAGAGACCCAGTACTTC. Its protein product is CSAWDLRETQYF. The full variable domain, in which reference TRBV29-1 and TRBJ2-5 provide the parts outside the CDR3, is SAVISQKPSRDICQRGTSLTIQCQVDSQVTMMFWYRQQPGQSLTLIATANQGSEATYESGFVIDKFPISRPNLTFSTLTVSNMSPEDSSIYLCSAWDLRETQYFGPGTRLLVL.

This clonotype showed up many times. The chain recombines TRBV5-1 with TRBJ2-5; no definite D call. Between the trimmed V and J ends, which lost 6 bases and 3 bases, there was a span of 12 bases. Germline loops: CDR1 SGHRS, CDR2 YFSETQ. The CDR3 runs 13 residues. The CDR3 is CASNRDPKETQYF. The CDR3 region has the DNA TGCGCCAGCAACCGAGACCCGAAAGAGACCCAGTACTTC.

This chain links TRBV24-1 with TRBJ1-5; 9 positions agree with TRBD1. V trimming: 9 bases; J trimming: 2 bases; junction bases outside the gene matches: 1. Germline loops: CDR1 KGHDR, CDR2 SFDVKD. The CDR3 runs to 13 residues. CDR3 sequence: CATGDRGNQPQHF. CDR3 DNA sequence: TGTGCCACCGGGGACAGGGGCAATCAGCCCCAGCATTTT.

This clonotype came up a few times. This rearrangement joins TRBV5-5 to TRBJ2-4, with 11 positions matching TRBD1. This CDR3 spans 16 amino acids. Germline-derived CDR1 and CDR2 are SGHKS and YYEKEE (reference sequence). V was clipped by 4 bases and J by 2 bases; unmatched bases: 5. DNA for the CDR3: TGTGCCAGCAGCAGGACAGGGGGCGCAACCAAAAACATTCAGTACTTC. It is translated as CASSRTGGATKNIQYF.

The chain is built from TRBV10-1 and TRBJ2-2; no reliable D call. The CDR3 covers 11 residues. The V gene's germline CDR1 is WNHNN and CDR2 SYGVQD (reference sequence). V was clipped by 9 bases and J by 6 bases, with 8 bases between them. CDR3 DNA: TGCGCCAGAGTCGTGGCCGGGGAGCTGTTTTTT. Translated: CARVVAGELFF.

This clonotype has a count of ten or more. The DNA of the CDR3 is TGCGCCAGCAGCTTGTCGGGGCGGTTCGATGGCTACACCTTC. It encodes CASSLSGRFDGYTF. The genes are TRBV5-1 and TRBJ1-2; TRBD1 is a possible D gene (5 bases). Trimming shortened V by 1 base and J by 6 bases, and 13 bases separated the two germline ends. Germline values: CDR1 SGHRS, CDR2 YFSETQ. The CDR3 is 14 amino acids.